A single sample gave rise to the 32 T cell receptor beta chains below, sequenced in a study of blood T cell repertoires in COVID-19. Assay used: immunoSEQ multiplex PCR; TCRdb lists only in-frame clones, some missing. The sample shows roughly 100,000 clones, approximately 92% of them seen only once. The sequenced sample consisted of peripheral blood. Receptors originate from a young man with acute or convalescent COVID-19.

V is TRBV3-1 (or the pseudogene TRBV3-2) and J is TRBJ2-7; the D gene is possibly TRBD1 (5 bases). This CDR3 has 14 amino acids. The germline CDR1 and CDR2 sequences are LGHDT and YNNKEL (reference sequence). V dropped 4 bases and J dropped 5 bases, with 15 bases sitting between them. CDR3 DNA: TGTGCCAGCAGCCCCACAGGCATCAGGGACGAGCAGTACTTC. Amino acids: CASSPTGIRDEQYF.

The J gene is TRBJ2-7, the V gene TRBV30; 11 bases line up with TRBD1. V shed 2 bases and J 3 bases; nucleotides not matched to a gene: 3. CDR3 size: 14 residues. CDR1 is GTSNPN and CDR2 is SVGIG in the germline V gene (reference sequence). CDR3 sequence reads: CAWSWGTGGYEQYF. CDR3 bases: TGTGCCTGGAGTTGGGGGACAGGGGGCTACGAGCAGTACTTC.

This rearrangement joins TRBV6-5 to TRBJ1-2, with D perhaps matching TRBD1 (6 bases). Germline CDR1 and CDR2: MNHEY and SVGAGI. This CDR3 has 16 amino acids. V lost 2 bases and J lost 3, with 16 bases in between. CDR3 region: CASSYVNQGPDYGYTF. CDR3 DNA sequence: TGTGCCAGCAGTTACGTGAACCAGGGGCCAGACTATGGCTACACCTTC.

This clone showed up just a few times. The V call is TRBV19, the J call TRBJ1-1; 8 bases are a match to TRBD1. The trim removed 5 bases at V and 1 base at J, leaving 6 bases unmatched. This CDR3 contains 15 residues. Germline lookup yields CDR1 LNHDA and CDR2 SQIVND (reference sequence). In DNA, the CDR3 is TGTGCCAGTAGTTTATACAGGGGGGGGAACACTGAAGCTTTCTTT. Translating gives CASSLYRGGNTEAFF.

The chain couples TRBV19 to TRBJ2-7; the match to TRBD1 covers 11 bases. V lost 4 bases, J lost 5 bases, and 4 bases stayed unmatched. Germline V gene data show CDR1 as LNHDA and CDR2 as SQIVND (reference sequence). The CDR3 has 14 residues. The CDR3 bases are TGTGCCAGTAGTACGAGGACAGGGGGCAACGAGCAGTACTTC. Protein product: CASSTRTGGNEQYF.

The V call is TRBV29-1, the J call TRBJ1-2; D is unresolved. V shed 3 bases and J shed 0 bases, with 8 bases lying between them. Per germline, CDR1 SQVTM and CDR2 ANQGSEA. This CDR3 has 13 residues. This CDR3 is CSVDEVPNYGYTF. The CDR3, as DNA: TGCAGCGTTGACGAGGTTCCTAACTATGGCTACACCTTC. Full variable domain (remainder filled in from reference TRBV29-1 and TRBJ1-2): SAVISQKPSRDICQRGTSLTIQCQVDSQVTMMFWYRQQPGQSLTLIATANQGSEATYESGFVIDKFPISRPNLTFSTLTVSNMSPEDSSIYLCSVDEVPNYGYTFGSGTRLTVV.

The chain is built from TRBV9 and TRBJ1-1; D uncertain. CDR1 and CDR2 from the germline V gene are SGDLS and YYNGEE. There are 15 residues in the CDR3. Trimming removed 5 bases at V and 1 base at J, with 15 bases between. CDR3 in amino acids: CASSPPPAGNTEAFF. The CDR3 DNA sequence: TGTGCCAGCAGTCCTCCCCCCGCAGGGAACACTGAAGCTTTCTTT.

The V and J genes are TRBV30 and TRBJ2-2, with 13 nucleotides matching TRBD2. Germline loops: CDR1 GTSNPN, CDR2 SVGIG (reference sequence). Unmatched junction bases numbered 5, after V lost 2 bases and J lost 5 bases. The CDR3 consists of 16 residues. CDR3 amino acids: CAWSPLAGGKTGELFF. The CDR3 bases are TGTGCCTGGAGTCCACTAGCGGGGGGGAAGACCGGGGAGCTGTTTTTT. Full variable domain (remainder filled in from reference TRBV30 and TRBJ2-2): SQTIHQWPATLVQPVGSPLSLECTVEGTSNPNLYWYRQAAGRGLQLLFYSVGIGQISSEVPQNLSASRPQDRQFILSSKKLLLSDSGFYLCAWSPLAGGKTGELFFGEGSRLTVL.

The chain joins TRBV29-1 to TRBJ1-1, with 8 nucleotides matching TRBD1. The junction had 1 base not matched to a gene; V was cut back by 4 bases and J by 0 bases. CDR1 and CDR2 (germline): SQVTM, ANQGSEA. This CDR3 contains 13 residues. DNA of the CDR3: TGCAGCGTTGGGACAGGGATGAACACTGAAGCTTTCTTT. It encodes CSVGTGMNTEAFF.

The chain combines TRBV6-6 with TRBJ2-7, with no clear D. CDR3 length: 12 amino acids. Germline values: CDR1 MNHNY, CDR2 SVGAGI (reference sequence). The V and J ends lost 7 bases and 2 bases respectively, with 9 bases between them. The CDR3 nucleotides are TGTGCCAGCATTTCAGGCGCCTACGAGCAGTACTTC. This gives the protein CASISGAYEQYF.

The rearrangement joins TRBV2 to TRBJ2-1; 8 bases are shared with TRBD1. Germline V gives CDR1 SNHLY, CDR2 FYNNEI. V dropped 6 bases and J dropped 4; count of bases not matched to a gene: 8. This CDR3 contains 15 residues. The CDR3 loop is CASRSTGVAYNEQFF. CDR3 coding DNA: TGTGCCAGCAGGTCGACAGGGGTTGCGTACAATGAGCAGTTCTTC.

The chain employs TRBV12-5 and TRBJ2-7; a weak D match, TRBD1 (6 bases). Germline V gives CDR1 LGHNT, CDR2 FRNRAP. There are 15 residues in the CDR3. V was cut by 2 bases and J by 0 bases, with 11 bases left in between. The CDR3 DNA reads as TGTGCTAGTGGTTTGTCACGGACAGCCTCCTACGAGCAGTACTTC. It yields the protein CASGLSRTASYEQYF.

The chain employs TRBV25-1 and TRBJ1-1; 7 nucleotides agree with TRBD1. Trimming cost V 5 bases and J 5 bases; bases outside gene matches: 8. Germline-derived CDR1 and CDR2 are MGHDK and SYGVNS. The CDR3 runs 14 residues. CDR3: CASSLPGQRTEAFF. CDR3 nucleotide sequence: TGTGCCAGCAGTCTACCGGGACAGAGGACTGAAGCTTTCTTT.

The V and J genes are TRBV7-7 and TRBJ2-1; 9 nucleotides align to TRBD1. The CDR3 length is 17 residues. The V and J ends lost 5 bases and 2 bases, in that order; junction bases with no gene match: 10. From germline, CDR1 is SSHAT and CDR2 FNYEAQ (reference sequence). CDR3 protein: CASSAQPGQGTYNEQFF. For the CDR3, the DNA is TGTGCCAGCAGCGCACAGCCGGGACAGGGAACCTACAATGAGCAGTTCTTC. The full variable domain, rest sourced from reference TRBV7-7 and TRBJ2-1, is GAGVSQSPRYKVTKRGQDVTLRCDPISSHATLYWYQQALGQGPEFLTYFNYEAQPDKSGLPSDRFSAERPEGSISTLTIQRTEQRDSAMYRCASSAQPGQGTYNEQFFGPGTRLTVL.

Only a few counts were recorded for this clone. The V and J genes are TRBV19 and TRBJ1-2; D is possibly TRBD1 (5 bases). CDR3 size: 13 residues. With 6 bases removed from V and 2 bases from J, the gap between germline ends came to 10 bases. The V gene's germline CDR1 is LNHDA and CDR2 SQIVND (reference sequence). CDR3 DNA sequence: TGTGCCAGTAGCCGAGACAGCAACTATGGCTACACCTTC. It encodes CASSRDSNYGYTF.

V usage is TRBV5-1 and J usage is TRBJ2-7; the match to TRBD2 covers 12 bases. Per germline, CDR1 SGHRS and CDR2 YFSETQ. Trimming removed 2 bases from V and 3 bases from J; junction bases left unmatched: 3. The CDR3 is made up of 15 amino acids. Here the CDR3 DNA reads TGCGCCAGCAGCTTCGGGACTAGCGGGTACTACGAGCAGTACTTC. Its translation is CASSFGTSGYYEQYF.

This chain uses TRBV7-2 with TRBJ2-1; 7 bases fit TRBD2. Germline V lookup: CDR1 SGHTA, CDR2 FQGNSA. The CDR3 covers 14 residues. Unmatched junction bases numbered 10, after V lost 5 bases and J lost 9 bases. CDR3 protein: CASSHGTNWSEQFF. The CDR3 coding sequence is TGTGCCAGCAGCCATGGGACTAACTGGAGTGAGCAGTTCTTC.

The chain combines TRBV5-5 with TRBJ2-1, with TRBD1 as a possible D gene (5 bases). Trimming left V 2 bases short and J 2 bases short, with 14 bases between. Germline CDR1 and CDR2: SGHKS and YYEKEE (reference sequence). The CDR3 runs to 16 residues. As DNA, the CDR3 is TGTGCCAGCAGCTTAAGGCAGGGCTATCCCTACAATGAGCAGTTCTTC. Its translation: CASSLRQGYPYNEQFF.

In nucleotides, the CDR3 is TGTGCCACCAGTGCCCGGACTAGCGGACTCACAGATACGCAGTATTTT. It codes for CATSARTSGLTDTQYF. The V gene is TRBV24-1, the J gene TRBJ2-3; 10 positions match TRBD2. V lost 5 bases, J lost 2 bases, and 6 bases stayed unmatched. This CDR3 contains 16 residues. Germline values: CDR1 KGHDR, CDR2 SFDVKD.

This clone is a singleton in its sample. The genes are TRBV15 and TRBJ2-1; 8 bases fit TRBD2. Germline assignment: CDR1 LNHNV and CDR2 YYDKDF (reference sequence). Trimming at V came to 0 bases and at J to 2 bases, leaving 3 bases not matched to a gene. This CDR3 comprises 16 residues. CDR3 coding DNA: TGTGCCACCAGCAGAGATCGGGGGGGGACCTACAATGAGCAGTTCTTC. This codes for CATSRDRGGTYNEQFF.

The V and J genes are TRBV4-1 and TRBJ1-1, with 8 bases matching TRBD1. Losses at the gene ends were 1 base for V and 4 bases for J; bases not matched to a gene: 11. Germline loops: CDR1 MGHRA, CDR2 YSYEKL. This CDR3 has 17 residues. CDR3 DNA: TGCGCCAGCAGCCAAGGGGCCCACACAGGGGGACTCACTGAAGCTTTCTTT. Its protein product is CASSQGAHTGGLTEAFF.

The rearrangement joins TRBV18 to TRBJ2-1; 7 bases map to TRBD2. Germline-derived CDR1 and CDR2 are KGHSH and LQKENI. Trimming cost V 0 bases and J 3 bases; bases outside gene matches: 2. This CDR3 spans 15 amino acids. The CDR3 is CASSPPPSGYNEQFF. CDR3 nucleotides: TGTGCCAGCTCACCACCGCCTAGCGGCTACAATGAGCAGTTCTTC.

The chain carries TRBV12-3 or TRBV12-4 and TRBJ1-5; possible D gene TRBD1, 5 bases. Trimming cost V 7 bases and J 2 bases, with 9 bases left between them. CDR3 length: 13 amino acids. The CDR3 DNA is TGTGCCAGCAAGGCCAGGGGCAATCAGCCCCAGCATTTT. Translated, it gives CASKARGNQPQHF.

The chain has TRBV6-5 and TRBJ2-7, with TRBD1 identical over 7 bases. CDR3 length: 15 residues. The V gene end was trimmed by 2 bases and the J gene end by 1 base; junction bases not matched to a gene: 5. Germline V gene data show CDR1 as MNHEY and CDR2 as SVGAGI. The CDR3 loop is CASSYGQGVSYEQYF. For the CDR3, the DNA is TGTGCCAGCAGTTACGGCCAGGGGGTTTCCTACGAGCAGTACTTC.

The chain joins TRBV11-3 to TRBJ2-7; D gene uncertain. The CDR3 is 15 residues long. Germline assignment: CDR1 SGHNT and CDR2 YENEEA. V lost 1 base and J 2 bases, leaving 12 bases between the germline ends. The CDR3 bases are TGTGCCAGCAGCTTAGGGGCAGAAAATACCTACGAGCAGTACTTC. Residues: CASSLGAENTYEQYF.

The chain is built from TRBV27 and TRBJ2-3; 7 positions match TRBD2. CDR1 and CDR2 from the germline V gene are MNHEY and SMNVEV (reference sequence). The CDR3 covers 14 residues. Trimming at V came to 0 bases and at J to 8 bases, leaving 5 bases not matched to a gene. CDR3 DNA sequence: TGTGCCAGCAGTTTATCGCAGGGAGGGACTACGCAGTATTTT. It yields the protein CASSLSQGGTTQYF.

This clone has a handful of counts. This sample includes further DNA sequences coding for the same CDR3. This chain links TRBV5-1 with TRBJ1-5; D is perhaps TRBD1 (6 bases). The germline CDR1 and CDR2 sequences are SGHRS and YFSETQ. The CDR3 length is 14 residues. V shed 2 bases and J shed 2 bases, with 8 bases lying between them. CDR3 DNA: TGCGCCAGCAGCTTCAGGGGCGGCAATCAGCCCCAGCATTTT. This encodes CASSFRGGNQPQHF.

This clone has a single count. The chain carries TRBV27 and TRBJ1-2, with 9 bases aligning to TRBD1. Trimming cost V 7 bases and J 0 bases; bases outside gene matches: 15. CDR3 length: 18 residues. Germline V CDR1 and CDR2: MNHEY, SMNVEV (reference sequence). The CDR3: CASTLRWGQGPSNYGYTF. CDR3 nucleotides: TGTGCCAGCACCCTCCGATGGGGACAGGGCCCTTCTAACTATGGCTACACCTTC.

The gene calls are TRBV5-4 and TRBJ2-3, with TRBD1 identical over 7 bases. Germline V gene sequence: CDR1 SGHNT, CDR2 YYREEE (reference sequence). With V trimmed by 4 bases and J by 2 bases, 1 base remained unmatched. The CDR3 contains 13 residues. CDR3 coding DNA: TGTGCCAGCAGCGGGACAGTCACAGATACGCAGTATTTT. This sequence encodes CASSGTVTDTQYF.

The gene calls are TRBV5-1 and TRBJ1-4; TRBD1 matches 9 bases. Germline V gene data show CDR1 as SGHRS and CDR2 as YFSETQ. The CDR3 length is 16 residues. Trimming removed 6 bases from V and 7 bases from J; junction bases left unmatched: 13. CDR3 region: CASTKTQGAGVEKLFF. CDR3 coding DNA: TGCGCCAGCACCAAAACACAGGGGGCGGGGGTTGAAAAACTGTTTTTT.

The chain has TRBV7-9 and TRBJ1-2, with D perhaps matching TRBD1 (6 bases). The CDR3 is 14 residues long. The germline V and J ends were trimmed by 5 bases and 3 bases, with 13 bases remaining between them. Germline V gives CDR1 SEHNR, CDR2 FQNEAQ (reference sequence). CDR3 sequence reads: CASSKSPGDYGYTF. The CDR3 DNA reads TGTGCCAGCAGCAAAAGTCCAGGGGACTATGGCTACACCTTC.

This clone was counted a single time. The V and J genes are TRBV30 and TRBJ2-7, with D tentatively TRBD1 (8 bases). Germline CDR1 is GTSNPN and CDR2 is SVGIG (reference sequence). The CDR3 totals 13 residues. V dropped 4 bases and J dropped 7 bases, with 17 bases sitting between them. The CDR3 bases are TGTGCCTGGACTCACAGGGGGGGGCGGGAGCAGTACTTC. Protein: CAWTHRGGREQYF.